These 2 T cell receptor beta chains were sequenced from one sample in a study of cytomegalovirus exposure and HLA in healthy donors. Clones were sequenced by immunoSEQ multiplex PCR, and TCRdb holds only the in-frame ones, with some missing. This table holds 250,000 to 350,000 clones, roughly 87% found once. Sequencing input: PBMCs. The receptors were gathered from a woman in her 30s in good health and CMV-seropositive.

This chain connects TRBV15 to TRBJ1-1; a possible D gene is TRBD1 (6 bases). V was shortened by 8 bases and J by 6 bases, with 19 bases between the two germline ends. Germline lookup yields CDR1 LNHNV and CDR2 YYDKDF (reference sequence). The CDR3 has 14 amino acids. The CDR3 loop is CATQNRDTAPEAFF. DNA of the CDR3: TGTGCCACCCAGAACAGGGATACAGCCCCTGAAGCTTTCTTT.

V is TRBV11-3 and J is TRBJ2-5; TRBD1 matches at 9 bases. V gave up 5 bases and J gave up 5 bases; unmatched junction bases: 0. The CDR3 consists of 12 residues. The V gene's germline CDR1 is SGHNT and CDR2 YENEEA. CDR3 sequence: CASSGTGETQYF. Written as DNA, the CDR3 is TGTGCCAGCAGCGGGACAGGGGAGACCCAGTACTTC.